These 20 T cell receptor beta chains share one sample of origin, sequenced in a study of blood T cell repertoires in COVID-19. Method: immunoSEQ multiplex PCR; TCRdb's copy keeps in-frame clones and lacks some. Of just over 150,000 clones in the sample, 85% are singletons; the top ten hold under 4%. The material sequenced was peripheral blood. The receptors come from a human donor with acute or convalescent COVID-19. The donor label of this sample is uncertain.

The chain uses TRBV18 and TRBJ2-5; possibly TRBD1 for D (6 bases). The ends were cut back, 3 bases at V and 1 base at J, with 6 bases in the middle. Germline V CDR1 and CDR2: KGHSH, LQKENI. The CDR3 runs 13 residues. The DNA of the CDR3 is TGTGCCAGCTCACCGGACAGCCAAGAGACCCAGTACTTC. Translated: CASSPDSQETQYF.

This chain links TRBV30 with TRBJ1-4, with 7 bases fitting TRBD1. The germline V gene has CDR1 GTSNPN and CDR2 SVGIG (reference sequence). V lost 1 base and J lost 4; bases outside the gene matches: 9. CDR3 size: 16 residues. The CDR3 region is CAWSEGAATFNEKLFF. CDR3 sequence (DNA): TGTGCCTGGAGTGAGGGGGCAGCGACCTTTAATGAAAAACTGTTTTTT.

The chain links TRBV25-1 to TRBJ2-7; D possibly corresponds to TRBD1 (6 bases). Trimming shortened V by 6 bases and J by 3 bases, and 12 bases separated the two germline ends. CDR3 length: 13 amino acids. Germline V lookup: CDR1 MGHDK, CDR2 SYGVNS. The CDR3 DNA reads TGTGCCAGCAGAGGAACAGGGTACTACGAGCAGTACTTC. Amino acids: CASRGTGYYEQYF.

This clone came up a few times. V usage is TRBV9 and J usage is TRBJ2-4; possible D gene TRBD2, 6 bases. Germline V gene sequence: CDR1 SGDLS, CDR2 YYNGEE. This CDR3 is 17 amino acids long. The germline V and J ends were trimmed by 0 bases and 6 bases, with 19 bases remaining between them. CDR3 coding DNA: TGTGCCAGCAGCGTAGAGGATCTAGCCTCGCGGGGAAACATTCAGTACTTC. This translates into CASSVEDLASRGNIQYF.

The chain has TRBV19 and TRBJ1-2; D might be TRBD1 (6 bases). V was cut by 3 bases and J by 4 bases, with 12 bases left in between. The CDR3 has 14 amino acids. Germline V gives CDR1 LNHDA, CDR2 SQIVND (reference sequence). In nucleotides, the CDR3 is TGTGCCAGTAGTATGGGGGCCCGGATCTATGGCTACACCTTC. Its translation is CASSMGARIYGYTF.

V usage is TRBV29-1 and J usage is TRBJ1-4; D is ambiguous. V was cut by 1 base and J by 6 bases, with 6 bases left in between. The germline gives CDR1 SQVTM, CDR2 ANQGSEA. This CDR3 spans 12 amino acids. The CDR3 nucleotides are TGCAGCGTTGAAGGGTCAGATGAAAAACTGTTTTTT. It is translated as CSVEGSDEKLFF.

This rearrangement joins TRBV7-2 to TRBJ1-1; D is unresolved. Per the germline V gene, CDR1 is SGHTA and CDR2 is FQGNSA. V was shortened by 1 base and J by 3 bases, with 6 bases between the two germline ends. CDR3 length: 13 residues. This CDR3 is CASSLVPDTEAFF. CDR3 coding DNA: TGTGCCAGCAGCTTAGTTCCTGACACTGAAGCTTTCTTT.

V and J are TRBV4-1 and TRBJ1-3, with D possibly matching TRBD1 (6 bases). This CDR3 spans 15 amino acids. Germline V CDR1 and CDR2: MGHRA, YSYEKL. The V gene lost 2 bases and the J gene lost 4 bases, with 12 bases spanning the gap. CDR3 DNA sequence: TGCGCCAGCAGCCAACGTACAGGGTCGGGAAACACCATATATTTT. It codes for CASSQRTGSGNTIYF.

The chain carries TRBV7-2 and TRBJ1-1; possible D gene TRBD1, 5 bases. V shed 1 base and J shed 1 base, with 10 bases lying between them. Germline CDR1 is SGHTA and CDR2 is FQGNSA. The CDR3 extends over 15 amino acids. CDR3: CASSLVGGKNTEAFF. Written as DNA, the CDR3 is TGTGCCAGCAGCTTAGTGGGGGGGAAGAACACTGAAGCTTTCTTT.

The chain joins TRBV10-3 to TRBJ1-5; D is perhaps TRBD1 (5 bases). Germline CDR1 and CDR2: ENHRY and SYGVKD. The ends were cut back, 2 bases at V and 3 bases at J, with 11 bases in the middle. The CDR3 has 15 residues. The chain's CDR3 is CAISEGAPFNQPQHF. Here the CDR3 DNA reads TGTGCCATCAGTGAGGGGGCACCTTTCAATCAGCCCCAGCATTTT.

The rearrangement uses TRBV11-2 and TRBJ1-4; weak D call: TRBD1 (6 bases). In germline, CDR1 is SGHAT, CDR2 FQNNGV. V dropped 1 base and J dropped 7 bases, with 13 bases sitting between them. There are 15 residues in the CDR3. CDR3 in DNA: TGTGCCAGCAGCTTAGCCGGGGGAGGGGGTGAAAAACTGTTTTTT. Translation: CASSLAGGGGEKLFF. The full variable domain, its missing parts supplied by reference TRBV11-2 and TRBJ1-4, is EAGVAQSPRYKIIEKRQSVAFWCNPISGHATLYWYQQILGQGPKLLIQFQNNGVVDDSQLPKDRFSAERLKGVDSTLKIQPAKLEDSAVYLCASSLAGGGGEKLFFGSGTQLSVL.

This chain connects TRBV18 to TRBJ2-1, with TRBD1 as a possible D gene (5 bases). With 1 base removed from V and 10 bases from J, the gap between germline ends came to 14 bases. CDR1 is KGHSH, CDR2 LQKENI, per germline. The length of the CDR3 is 14 residues. CDR3 in DNA: TGTGCCAGCTCACCACTTATGAAGGCAGGGGAGCAGTTCTTC. Its translation: CASSPLMKAGEQFF.

The chain couples TRBV6-2 or TRBV6-3 to TRBJ1-1; 7 bases match TRBD1. The V gene's germline CDR1 is MNHEY and CDR2 SVGEGT. CDR3 size: 16 residues. The V gene end was trimmed by 2 bases and the J gene end by 1 base; junction bases not matched to a gene: 7. The CDR3 DNA reads as TGTGCCAGCAGTTACACCCCGGGACAGCCGAACACTGAAGCTTTCTTT. This codes for CASSYTPGQPNTEAFF.

This clone was recorded at least ten times. The chain recombines TRBV5-1 with TRBJ2-5, with 7 nucleotides matching TRBD1. Germline V CDR1 and CDR2: SGHRS, YFSETQ. V shed 4 bases, J shed 3 bases, and the junction held 9 bases outside the gene matches. The length of the CDR3 is 15 residues. The CDR3 nucleotides read TGCGCCAGCAGCGGGACAGCATCCAGTAAAGAGACCCAGTACTTC. Protein product: CASSGTASSKETQYF.

As DNA, the CDR3 is TGTGCCAGCAGCCCCATAGGCGGGCCCGGAAACACCATATATTTT. This translates into CASSPIGGPGNTIYF. The rearrangement joins TRBV11-2 to TRBJ1-3; D gene unclear. The length of the CDR3 is 15 residues. The germline gives CDR1 SGHAT, CDR2 FQNNGV. Between the trimmed V and J ends, which lost 5 bases and 4 bases, there was a span of 15 bases.

The chain is built from TRBV19 and TRBJ1-5; D is possibly TRBD1 (5 bases). Germline CDR1 and CDR2: LNHDA and SQIVND (reference sequence). V gave up 4 bases and J gave up 3 bases, with 16 bases separating them. The CDR3 has 16 residues. The DNA of the CDR3 is TGTGCCAGTAGTACATCTTCGGGCAGGGACAATCAGCCCCAGCATTTT. Encoded protein: CASSTSSGRDNQPQHF. Variable domain in full (rest from reference TRBV19 and TRBJ1-5): DGGITQSPKYLFRKEGQNVTLSCEQNLNHDAMYWYRQDPGQGLRLIYYSQIVNDFQKGDIAEGYSVSREKKESFPLTVTSAQKNPTAFYLCASSTSSGRDNQPQHFGDGTRLSIL.

The V call is TRBV7-8, the J call TRBJ1-6; 11 bases fit TRBD1. The junction had 4 bases not matched to a gene; V was cut back by 6 bases and J by 9 bases. The CDR3 spans 14 residues. CDR1 and CDR2 (germline): SGHVS, FQNEAQ. The CDR3 sequence: CASRDRGRGSPLHF. CDR3 coding DNA: TGTGCCAGCAGGGACAGGGGGCGCGGTTCACCCCTCCACTTT.

This clone has only a few counts. The chain joins TRBV6-5 to TRBJ1-1; the D gene is possibly TRBD1 (6 bases). The CDR3 spans 12 residues. Per the germline V gene, CDR1 is MNHEY and CDR2 is SVGAGI. The germline V and J ends were trimmed by 5 bases and 12 bases, with 16 bases remaining between them. In nucleotides, the CDR3 is TGTGCCAGCAGTACGGTTACAGGGTCGCCTTTCTTT. Translated: CASSTVTGSPFF.

The V and J genes are TRBV12-3 or TRBV12-4 and TRBJ1-2, with 7 bases fitting TRBD1. This CDR3 has 13 residues. V gave up 2 bases and J gave up 3 bases; unmatched junction bases: 0. CDR3 bases: TGTGCCAGCAGTTTACAGGGGGACTATGGCTACACCTTC. As protein: CASSLQGDYGYTF.

This chain uses TRBV6-5 with TRBJ1-1, with D tentatively TRBD1 (5 bases). Trimming cost V 10 bases and J 6 bases, with 18 bases left between them. The CDR3 sequence is 13 residues long. CDR1 and CDR2 from the germline V gene are MNHEY and SVGAGI. CDR3 bases: TGTGCCACCAAAAATCAGGGTGTGGCTGAAGCTTTCTTT. Translating it yields CATKNQGVAEAFF.